This TCR beta chain was documented in a study of blood T cell repertoires in COVID-19. The wider study: Collection of acute and convalescent COVID-19 samples took place in the United States, Italy and Spain. T cells, B-cell-depleted T cells, or PBMCs provided the cDNA or gDNA that served as material.

Per the original data handling: Reference gene primer amplification in the assay estimated nucleated cell counts. The protocol was immunoSEQ multiplex PCR, while the TCRdb copy is restricted to in-frame clones and leaves out a portion. Clonal size and the V and J genes are those of that table, whereas D and trimming came from the DNA. Of around 28,000 clones detected, 70% to 90% appear once; the ten largest clones hold roughly 15%. The receptor was derived from a human donor in a cohort sampled during active COVID-19. The specimen was peripheral blood.

The CDR3 DNA reads TGTGCCAGCAGTTTAACTAAGGGGAGCGGGAGCTCCTACGAGCAGTACTTC. Translated: CASSLTKGSGSSYEQYF. This chain joins TRBV28 and TRBJ2-7; 8 nucleotides align to TRBD2. J lost 0 bases, V lost 2 bases, and 9 bases had no gene match. This CDR3 has 17 amino acids. The germline gives CDR1 MDHEN, CDR2 SYDVKM.